The rows below give T cell receptor beta chains drawn from one sample of a study of T cell responses to AZD1222 COVID-19 vaccine. Profiled with immunoSEQ multiplex PCR; TCRdb holds only in-frame clones, not every one. The table has under 200,000 clones, about nine tenths seen once. The source material was peripheral blood, sampled on day 0 of AZD1222 vaccination. The receptors derive from an adult in good health. CDR3s include the opening cysteine and the closing phenylalanine or tryptophan.

TRBV3-1/TRBV3-2 CASSLGGTGAENTEAFF
TRBV6-2/TRBV6-3 CASSRLQYNEQFF
TRBV30 CAWSDGGNSPLHF
TRBV5-1 CASSYQSGGRIISTEAFF
TRBV5-1 CASSLAGLSTDTQYF
TRBV21-1 CASSGNLGVTEAFF
TRBV18 CASSPRWLASYNEQFF
TRBV6-5 CASRARQEMNTEAFF
TRBV18 CASSPRQYEAFF
TRBV10-3 CAITPTRGANSYEQYF
TRBV11-1 CASSRNRDTEAFF
TRBV6-4 CASSDSSGGATGELFF
TRBV5-1 CASSYSRGEETQYF
TRBV7-2 CASSLVAGGANTIYF
TRBV9 CASSEGGNDNSGNTIYF
TRBV5-4 CASSLPERGPDTQYF
TRBV2 CASTRGQVGTNEKLFF
TRBV4-2 CASSQGETSGSYEQYF
TRBV6-6 CASSLGLGTISEAFF
TRBV5-4 CASSIRDRGTEAFF
TRBV6-5 CASKGEYQETQYF
TRBV7-9 CASSLESSYNSPLHF
TRBV29-1 CSLGGVNNEQFF
TRBV28 CASSRDRVRTEAFF
TRBV7-2 CASTDAGNTGELFF
TRBV6-5 CASFRGPGEKLFF
TRBV9 CASSALAGALGTDTQYF
TRBV7-2 CASSLEDTQYF
TRBV5-1 CASSLGNSGGAGETQYF
TRBV7-3 CASSLTPDINNEQFF
TRBV19 CASSRQGRWTEAFF
TRBV27 CASSGSHSNQPQHF
TRBV6-1 CASSDGGITGELFF
TRBV4-1 CASSQERSGSGPLHF
TRBV6-4 CASSDGTSGGNEQFF
TRBV7-3 CASSSDKNTEAFF
TRBV7-9 CASSLGGTGAQPQHF
TRBV6-6 CASSLGTGNSPLHF
TRBV19 CASSMRSAERETQYF
TRBV6-5 CASSFRTPTEAFF
TRBV7-3 CASSPTPRLPYNEQFF
TRBV11-3 CASSLASGTGAGYTF
TRBV14 CASTASTGPGELFF
TRBV28 CASSLASPNIQYF
TRBV6-5 CASRPSGGEGNEQFF
TRBV7-9 CASSRDGEAFF